The 29 T cell receptor beta chains listed next were all sequenced from one sample in a study of blood T cell repertoires in COVID-19. Sequencing used immunoSEQ multiplex PCR; TCRdb keeps in-frame clones, though not all of them. This repertoire shows roughly 190,000 clones, about nine tenths found once; its top ten account for around 1.1%. What was sequenced was peripheral blood. The receptor source for this set is a young man with acute or convalescent COVID-19.

The CDR3 spells CASSSGGITGGFSGANVLTF. For the CDR3, the DNA is TGTGCCAGCAGCTCGGGTGGAATAACGGGAGGCTTCTCTGGGGCCAACGTCCTGACTTTC. The genes are TRBV7-8 and TRBJ2-6; TRBD2 agrees at 7 bases. The CDR3 is 20 residues long. Germline V gene lookup returns CDR1 SGHVS and CDR2 FQNEAQ. V gave up 4 bases and J gave up 0 bases; unmatched junction bases: 15.

The CDR3 DNA follows: TGTGCCAGCAGGGAGCGGGGGGGCCGACGCTACGAGCAGTACTTC. This codes for CASRERGGRRYEQYF. The chain is built from TRBV5-8 and TRBJ2-7, with 10 positions matching TRBD2. This CDR3 has 15 residues. Germline V gene data show CDR1 as SGHTS and CDR2 as YDEGEE. J lost 3 bases, V lost 5 bases, and 8 bases had no gene match.

This clone was picked up one time. The chain recombines TRBV3-1 (or the pseudogene TRBV3-2) with TRBJ1-2; D perhaps matches TRBD1 (6 bases). Germline V gene sequence: CDR1 LGHDT, CDR2 YNNKEL (reference sequence). Trimming removed 1 base from V and 4 bases from J, with 10 bases in between. This CDR3 has 14 residues. CDR3 sequence: CASSQGQALYGYTF. CDR3 DNA sequence: TGTGCCAGCAGCCAAGGACAGGCCCTCTATGGCTACACCTTC.

CDR3 nucleotides: TGTGCCTGGACTTGGTCGGTGGACACTGAAGCTTTCTTT. Its translation is CAWTWSVDTEAFF. The chain employs TRBV30 and TRBJ1-1; D remains unclear. The V end lost 4 bases, the J end lost 3 bases, and 12 bases lay between the germline ends. Per the germline V gene, CDR1 is GTSNPN and CDR2 is SVGIG (reference sequence). The CDR3 is made up of 13 amino acids.

The count of this clone is one. The chain is built from TRBV18 and TRBJ2-2; TRBD1 is a possible D gene (5 bases). Deletions cut 1 base from V and 2 bases from J, with 14 bases between. CDR1 and CDR2 (germline): KGHSH, LQKENI. CDR3 length: 17 amino acids. This CDR3 reads CASSPLQGWGNTGELFF. Written as DNA, the CDR3 is TGTGCCAGCTCACCACTCCAGGGATGGGGTAACACCGGGGAGCTGTTTTTT.

The rearrangement uses TRBV5-4 and TRBJ1-2; TRBD1 matches at 8 bases. CDR1 and CDR2 from the germline V gene are SGHNT and YYREEE (reference sequence). V gave up 4 bases and J gave up 7 bases; unmatched junction bases: 6. The CDR3 spans 13 residues. The DNA of the CDR3 is TGTGCCAGCAGCCAAGACAGGGGTTTTGGCTACACCTTC. It codes for CASSQDRGFGYTF.

The chain combines TRBV6-5 with TRBJ2-7; TRBD1 aligns across 9 bases. Germline V gives CDR1 MNHEY, CDR2 SVGAGI. J was trimmed by 5 bases and V by 6 bases; bases with no gene match: 11. The CDR3 has 15 residues. For the CDR3, the DNA is TGTGCCAGCAGACGACAGGGGGGGGCTTGGGACGAGCAGTACTTC. It encodes CASRRQGGAWDEQYF.

V usage is TRBV15 and J usage is TRBJ2-7; 7 bases agree with TRBD1. J lost 3 bases, V lost 0 bases, and 8 bases had no gene match. Germline assignment: CDR1 LNHNV and CDR2 YYDKDF (reference sequence). This CDR3 has 16 amino acids. CDR3 DNA: TGTGCCACCAGCAGAGATCGGGGACAGTCAGACTACGAGCAGTACTTC. This sequence encodes CATSRDRGQSDYEQYF.

The chain employs TRBV9 and TRBJ1-3; D is unresolved. The CDR3 is made up of 13 amino acids. Germline V gives CDR1 SGDLS, CDR2 YYNGEE. V lost 7 bases and J lost 2, with 10 bases in between. Here the CDR3 reads CASGRGTGNTIYF. The CDR3 bases are TGTGCCAGCGGACGGGGTACTGGAAACACCATATATTTT.

The chain has TRBV11-3 and TRBJ2-7; no reliable D call. CDR1 and CDR2 from the germline V gene are SGHNT and YENEEA. This CDR3 is 17 amino acids long. V was clipped by 6 bases and J by 0 bases, with 21 bases between them. This CDR3 is CASSSLNQQQTSYEQYF. The CDR3 bases are TGTGCCAGCAGTTCCTTAAATCAACAGCAAACCTCCTACGAGCAGTACTTC.

The V and J genes are TRBV25-1 and TRBJ1-2, with D possibly TRBD1 on 6 matching bases. Trimming left V 3 bases short and J 0 bases short, with 11 bases between. This CDR3 spans 15 amino acids. Germline CDR1 reads MGHDK; CDR2 reads SYGVNS. The CDR3 coding sequence is TGTGCCAGCAGTGACAGGACAGACCCTAACTATGGCTACACCTTC. Its translation is CASSDRTDPNYGYTF.

The CDR3 DNA sequence: TGTGCCAGCGGCATCTCCTACGAGCAGTACTTC. Encoded protein: CASGISYEQYF. The chain combines TRBV28 with TRBJ2-7; D is ambiguous. The V gene's germline CDR1 is MDHEN and CDR2 SYDVKM. Trimming removed 8 bases at V and 0 bases at J, with 5 bases between. The CDR3 has 11 amino acids.

The V and J genes are TRBV7-6 and TRBJ2-1; 8 bases agree with TRBD2. This CDR3 is 15 amino acids long. V dropped 8 bases and J dropped 2; count of bases not matched to a gene: 8. The germline V gene encodes CDR1 SGHVS and CDR2 FNYEAQ. This CDR3 reads CASGASGGAYNEQFF. Here the CDR3 DNA reads TGTGCCAGCGGGGCGAGCGGGGGAGCCTACAATGAGCAGTTCTTC.

The chain links TRBV10-3 to TRBJ2-1; D is uncertain. V was shortened by 10 bases and J by 2 bases, with 18 bases between the two germline ends. The CDR3 runs 15 residues. The germline V gene encodes CDR1 ENHRY and CDR2 SYGVKD. The CDR3 region has the DNA TGTGCCACCCTCGGTACTCGCTTTGCCTACAATGAGCAGTTCTTC. Protein: CATLGTRFAYNEQFF.

This chain uses TRBV29-1 with TRBJ2-7, with 8 bases identical to TRBD2. CDR3 size: 13 residues. Germline V lookup: CDR1 SQVTM, CDR2 ANQGSEA. J lost 5 bases, V lost 6 bases, and 9 bases had no gene match. The CDR3 sequence: CSVGPGLAHEQYF. Here the CDR3 DNA reads TGCAGCGTCGGCCCTGGACTAGCCCACGAGCAGTACTTC.

The rearrangement links TRBV5-1 to TRBJ1-2; D is uncertain. The CDR3 length is 13 residues. The V gene's germline CDR1 is SGHRS and CDR2 YFSETQ. V was trimmed by 0 bases and J by 3 bases, leaving 6 bases between them. The CDR3: CASSLGTHYGYTF. DNA for the CDR3: TGCGCCAGCAGCTTGGGTACACACTATGGCTACACCTTC.

The chain uses TRBV2 and TRBJ2-5, with 12 nucleotides matching TRBD2. The CDR3 is 15 amino acids. Looked up from germline, CDR1 is SNHLY and CDR2 is FYNNEI. V was clipped by 6 bases and J by 2 bases; unmatched bases: 4. Here the CDR3 DNA reads TGTGCCAGCAGGATTCTAGCGGGGGGGCAAGAGACCCAGTACTTC. This codes for CASRILAGGQETQYF.

The genes are TRBV18 and TRBJ2-2; 15 positions agree with TRBD2. Germline V lookup: CDR1 KGHSH, CDR2 LQKENI. The CDR3 is made up of 18 amino acids. V was pared by 4 bases and J by 1 base, with 4 bases of the junction left unmatched. The CDR3 protein is CASSRGTSGRQNTGELFF. CDR3 nucleotide sequence: TGTGCCAGCTCACGAGGGACTAGCGGGAGGCAGAACACCGGGGAGCTGTTTTTT.

CDR3 DNA sequence: TGCGCCAGCACGGGACTAGCGGGAGGCTACAATGAGCAGTTCTTC. Its translation is CASTGLAGGYNEQFF. The rearrangement uses TRBV5-1 and TRBJ2-1; 15 nucleotides agree with TRBD2. Looked up from germline, CDR1 is SGHRS and CDR2 is YFSETQ. V was clipped by 6 bases and J by 3 bases; unmatched bases: 1. The CDR3 is 15 amino acids.

The gene calls are TRBV6-5 and TRBJ2-7; D possibly corresponds to TRBD1 (6 bases). V was trimmed by 6 bases and J by 2 bases, leaving 14 bases between them. Germline V gives CDR1 MNHEY, CDR2 SVGAGI. CDR3 length equals 14 residues. DNA for the CDR3: TGTGCCAGCAGCGCAGGTGGGGGCCCCTACGAGCAGTACTTC. It yields the protein CASSAGGGPYEQYF.

The CDR3 loop reads CASSSLDSFNSPLHF. The CDR3 DNA sequence: TGTGCCAGCAGCTCCCTAGACAGCTTCAATTCACCCCTCCACTTT. This chain links TRBV11-2 with TRBJ1-6, with D possibly matching TRBD1 (5 bases). CDR3 length equals 15 residues. Trimming removed 4 bases from V and 7 bases from J, with 14 bases in between. The germline V gene encodes CDR1 SGHAT and CDR2 FQNNGV.

The CDR3 DNA sequence: TGCGCCAGCAGCCTGCGACAGGGGGGGGACACTGAAGCTTTCTTT. This gives the protein CASSLRQGGDTEAFF. The rearrangement uses TRBV4-1 and TRBJ1-1; 9 positions match TRBD1. The CDR3 extends over 15 amino acids. J lost 3 bases, V lost 4 bases, and 6 bases had no gene match. The germline CDR1 and CDR2 sequences are MGHRA and YSYEKL.

The V call is TRBV5-1, the J call TRBJ2-5; 14 bases are a match to TRBD2. CDR3 length: 16 amino acids. The junction had 7 bases not matched to a gene; V was cut back by 4 bases and J by 5 bases. In germline, CDR1 is SGHRS, CDR2 YFSETQ. The CDR3 spells CASSGHRTSGRETQYF. The CDR3 region has the DNA TGCGCCAGCAGCGGCCACAGGACTAGCGGGAGGGAGACCCAGTACTTC.

In regard to this clone: At the DNA level, this CDR3 is encoded by other sequences in the same sample as well. The chain's CDR3 is CASPGGRGAYEQYF. The CDR3 bases are TGTGCCAGCCCAGGGGGGCGGGGGGCCTACGAGCAGTACTTC. V usage is TRBV5-8 and J usage is TRBJ2-7; the D gene is possibly TRBD2 (8 bases). Trimming removed 7 bases at V and 2 bases at J, with 16 bases between. Per the germline V gene, CDR1 is SGHTS and CDR2 is YDEGEE. The CDR3 sequence is 14 residues long. The entire variable domain, with the rest obtained from reference TRBV5-8 and TRBJ2-7, is as follows: EAGVTQSPTHLIKTRGQQATLRCSPISGHTSVYWYQQALGLGLQFLLWYDEGEERNRGNFPPRFSGRQFPNYSSELNVNALELEDSALYLCASPGGRGAYEQYFGPGTRLTVT.

The CDR3 DNA reads TGTGCCAGCTCTACGCAGGTGAACACTGAAGCTTTCTTT. This translates into CASSTQVNTEAFF. The rearrangement joins TRBV3-1 (or the pseudogene TRBV3-2) to TRBJ1-1; no definite D call. V lost 8 bases and J 0 bases, leaving 10 bases between the germline ends. CDR1 is LGHDT and CDR2 is YNNKEL in the germline V gene (reference sequence). This CDR3 comprises 13 residues.

The chain joins TRBV19 to TRBJ2-7, with 9 bases fitting TRBD2. From germline, CDR1 is LNHDA and CDR2 SQIVND (reference sequence). The CDR3 loop spans 15 amino acids. V was clipped by 8 bases and J by 4 bases; unmatched bases: 12. DNA for the CDR3: TGTGCCAGTGAAGGGGGGGCTAGCGGGGATTACGAGCAGTACTTC. This translates into CASEGGASGDYEQYF.

The chain couples TRBV5-4 to TRBJ2-1; the D gene is possibly TRBD1 (5 bases). The CDR3 is made up of 15 amino acids. Per germline, CDR1 SGHNT and CDR2 YYREEE (reference sequence). Trimming cost V 4 bases and J 7 bases, with 18 bases left between them. The CDR3, as DNA: TGTGCCAGCAGCCCCGGACACAAAATAGAAAATGAGCAGTTCTTC. Amino acid sequence: CASSPGHKIENEQFF.

The gene calls are TRBV5-1 and TRBJ2-1, with 9 bases aligning to TRBD1. There are 17 residues in the CDR3. The germline gives CDR1 SGHRS, CDR2 YFSETQ. Germline trimming cut 1 base from V and 6 bases from J; bases unmatched to any gene: 11. The CDR3 DNA sequence: TGCGCCAGCAGCTTGATCCCGGGACAGGGAGCGGGCAATGAGCAGTTCTTC. This encodes CASSLIPGQGAGNEQFF.

V and J are TRBV24-1 and TRBJ2-5; 8 bases fit TRBD2. Germline V lookup: CDR1 KGHDR, CDR2 SFDVKD. V dropped 9 bases and J dropped 4; count of bases not matched to a gene: 6. The CDR3 length is 13 residues. The CDR3 DNA reads as TGTGCCACCGCCCCCGGGGGGGTAGAGACCCAGTACTTC. Protein: CATAPGGVETQYF.